Given below is one T cell receptor beta chain in context. Authors' analysis steps: Amplification of reference gene primers was used by the study to estimate nucleated cell counts. Using immunoSEQ multiplex PCR, the repertoire was profiled, and TCRdb retains in-frame clones only, with some absent. The DNA was the basis for D and trimming; V, J and clone size are from that table. Among 120,000 to 150,000 clones listed, 80% to 90% were seen once. These data come from a study of blood T cell repertoires in COVID-19. Study-wide background: Italy, Spain and the United States were the sources of the convalescent and acute COVID-19 samples. The cDNA or gDNA used as material had been derived from T cells, B-cell-depleted T cells, or PBMCs.

The material sequenced was peripheral blood. The sequence was obtained from a woman aged 45-65 years with active or convalescent COVID-19.

CDR3 sequence: CASSDGNTGELFF. The CDR3 coding sequence is TGTGCCAGCAGTGACGGGAACACCGGGGAGCTGTTTTTT. The chain combines TRBV6-1 with TRBJ2-2, with no clear D. Germline assignment: CDR1 MNHNS and CDR2 SASEGT. The CDR3 covers 13 residues. V was trimmed by 3 bases and J by 1 base, leaving 3 bases between them.